The 13 T cell receptor beta chains below all came from one sample that was sequenced in a study of spatial heterogeneity in lung cancer. MiXCR, run by TCRdb on the 5' RACE reads, gives a single entry per CDR3 protein. The repertoire has approximately 93,000 distinct CDR3 sequences, roughly 21% of them found once; the top ten carry around a fifth. As for time point: blood at routine non-recurrence follow-up after resection. The sample here was PBMCs, taken at follow-up. These receptors originate from a male donor with early-stage non-small cell lung cancer.

This CDR3 is CSGRGAETQYF. CDR3 bases: TGCAGCGGGCGTGGGGCAGAGACCCAGTACTTC. The V call is TRBV29-1, the J call TRBJ2-5; possibly TRBD1 for D (5 bases). The CDR3 contains 11 residues. Germline V gene data show CDR1 as SQVTM and CDR2 as ANQGSEA. The V and J ends lost 7 bases and 4 bases respectively, with 10 bases between them. Looking up the rest from reference TRBV29-1 and TRBJ2-5 gives the full variable domain: SAVISQKPSRDICQRGTSLTIQCQVDSQVTMMFWYRQQPGQSLTLIATANQGSEATYESGFVIDKFPISRPNLTFSTLTVSNMSPEDSSIYLCSGRGAETQYFGPGTRLLVL.

The sample holds a few counts of this clonotype. J is TRBJ1-2 and V is TRBV5-1; the D gene is possibly TRBD1 (6 bases). V was cut by 0 bases and J by 5 bases, with 17 bases left in between. CDR1 is SGHRS and CDR2 is YFSETQ in the germline V gene. The CDR3 is 16 residues long. This CDR3 is CASSLDIDRPWYGYTF. DNA for the CDR3: TGCGCCAGCAGCTTGGACATAGACAGGCCCTGGTATGGCTACACCTTC.

This clonotype was counted only a few times. V usage is TRBV2 and J usage is TRBJ2-7, with D hard to call. Trimming cost V 6 bases and J 2 bases, with 8 bases left between them. The CDR3 contains 12 residues. CDR1 is SNHLY, CDR2 FYNNEI, per germline. CDR3 DNA sequence: TGTGCCAGCAGACGGACCACCTACGAGCAGTACTTC. This sequence encodes CASRRTTYEQYF. The variable domain in full, completed from reference TRBV2 and TRBJ2-7, reads EPEVTQTPSHQVTQMGQEVILRCVPISNHLYFYWYRQILGQKVEFLVSFYNNEISEKSEIFDDQFSVERPDGSNFTLKIRSTKLEDSAMYFCASRRTTYEQYFGPGTRLTVT.

The rearrangement joins TRBV4-2 to TRBJ2-4, with D possibly being TRBD1 or TRBD2 (5 bases each). Trimming took 1 base from V and 8 from J, leaving 9 bases between them. Looked up from germline, CDR1 is LGHNA and CDR2 is YNFKEQ. The CDR3 consists of 13 residues. CDR3 sequence reads: CASSQGGVDIQYF. CDR3 bases: TGTGCCAGCAGCCAAGGAGGGGTGGACATTCAGTACTTC.

In this sample, this clonotype turned up a few times. The V gene is TRBV24-1, the J gene TRBJ2-3; 7 positions agree with TRBD1. The J segment lost 1 base and the V segment lost 0 bases, leaving 3 bases of the junction unmatched. Germline V lookup: CDR1 KGHDR, CDR2 SFDVKD. This CDR3 is built from 16 residues. CDR3 region: CATSDLRQGGTDTQYF. The CDR3 DNA reads TGTGCCACCAGTGATTTGCGACAGGGAGGCACAGATACGCAGTATTTT.

This clonotype has more than one count but fewer than ten. The CDR3 bases are TGTGCCAGCAGCTTTGGACGGGTCTATGGCTACACCTTC. Its protein product is CASSFGRVYGYTF. The chain employs TRBV5-6 and TRBJ1-2; D unresolved. The CDR3 has 13 amino acids. V gave up 2 bases and J gave up 4 bases, with 9 bases separating them. The germline V gene encodes CDR1 SGHDT and CDR2 YYEEEE.

This clonotype came up a few times. The chain is built from TRBV20-1 and TRBJ1-2; TRBD1 aligns across 7 bases. The germline CDR1 and CDR2 sequences are DFQATT and SNEGSKA (reference sequence). V trimming: 5 bases; J trimming: 0 bases; junction bases outside the gene matches: 0. The CDR3 has 12 residues. The CDR3 DNA is TGCAGTGCTGGGACAGCTAACTATGGCTACACCTTC. The encoded protein is CSAGTANYGYTF.

The sample holds a few counts of this clonotype. This chain links TRBV6-2 or TRBV6-3 with TRBJ1-2, with D possibly TRBD1 on 6 matching bases. Trimming left V 2 bases short and J 2 bases short, with 15 bases between. Germline V gene lookup returns CDR1 MNHEY and CDR2 SVGEGT. The CDR3 sequence is 16 residues long. The CDR3 region has the DNA TGTGCCAGCAGTTACACCCCGACAGGAACCAACTATGGCTACACCTTC. Translated: CASSYTPTGTNYGYTF.

The chain couples TRBV20-1 to TRBJ2-5; 9 bases align to TRBD2. Trimming took 6 bases from V and 0 from J; bases not matched to a gene: 5. This CDR3 is built from 14 residues. CDR1 is DFQATT, CDR2 SNEGSKA, per germline (reference sequence). This CDR3 reads CSAIAGDYQETQYF. The CDR3 bases are TGCAGTGCCATAGCGGGGGATTACCAAGAGACCCAGTACTTC.

This clonotype was seen more than once but under ten times. The V and J genes are TRBV5-1 and TRBJ2-3; TRBD2 matches 8 bases. From germline, CDR1 is SGHRS and CDR2 YFSETQ. The length of the CDR3 is 16 residues. The junction had 9 bases not matched to a gene; V was cut back by 4 bases and J by 2 bases. DNA for the CDR3: TGCGCCAGCAGCCCCGAGACGGGGGGGCTCACAGATACGCAGTATTTT. It specifies CASSPETGGLTDTQYF. The whole variable domain, filled in from reference TRBV5-1 and TRBJ2-3, reads KAGVTQTPRYLIKTRGQQVTLSCSPISGHRSVSWYQQTPGQGLQFLFEYFSETQRNKGNFPGRFSGRQFSNSRSEMNVSTLELGDSALYLCASSPETGGLTDTQYFGPGTRLTVL.

The rearrangement links TRBV7-9 to TRBJ1-1; unclear D gene. Germline CDR1 and CDR2: SEHNR and FQNEAQ (reference sequence). The V end lost 1 base, the J end lost 6 bases, and 6 bases lay between the germline ends. The CDR3 loop spans 12 amino acids. The CDR3 spells CASSLGFSEAFF. CDR3 sequence (DNA): TGTGCCAGCAGCTTAGGTTTCTCTGAAGCTTTCTTT.

V and J are TRBV30 and TRBJ2-1, with 9 bases that match TRBD2. CDR3 length: 15 amino acids. The V gene end was trimmed by 0 bases and the J gene end by 9 bases; junction bases not matched to a gene: 9. Germline CDR1 GTSNPN, CDR2 SVGIG (reference sequence). In DNA form, the CDR3 reads TGTGCCTGGAGTGTACATAGCGGGGGCCCGACTGAGCAGTTCTTC. It is translated as CAWSVHSGGPTEQFF.

This clonotype was found a few times. This chain joins TRBV20-1 and TRBJ1-2; 8 nucleotides agree with TRBD1. The CDR3 is 13 residues long. Germline values: CDR1 DFQATT, CDR2 SNEGSKA (reference sequence). The V gene end was trimmed by 6 bases and the J gene end by 2 bases; junction bases not matched to a gene: 5. CDR3 residues: CSARQGTNYGYTF. The CDR3 coding sequence is TGCAGTGCACGACAGGGGACGAACTATGGCTACACCTTC.